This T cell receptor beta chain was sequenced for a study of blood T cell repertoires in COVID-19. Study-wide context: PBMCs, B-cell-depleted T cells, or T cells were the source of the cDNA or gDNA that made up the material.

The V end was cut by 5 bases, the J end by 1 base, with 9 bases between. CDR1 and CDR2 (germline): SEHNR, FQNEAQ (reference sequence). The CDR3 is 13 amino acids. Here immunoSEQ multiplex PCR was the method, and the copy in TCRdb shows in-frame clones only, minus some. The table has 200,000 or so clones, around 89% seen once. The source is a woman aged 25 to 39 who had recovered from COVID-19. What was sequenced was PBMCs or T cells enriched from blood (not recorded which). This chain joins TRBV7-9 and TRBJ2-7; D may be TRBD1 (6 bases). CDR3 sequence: CASSPGQSYEQYF. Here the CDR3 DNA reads TGTGCCAGCAGCCCCGGACAGTCCTACGAGCAGTACTTC. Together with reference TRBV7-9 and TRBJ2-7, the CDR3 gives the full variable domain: DTGVSQNPRHKITKRGQNVTFRCDPISEHNRLYWYRQTLGQGPEFLTYFQNEAQLEKSRLLSDRFSAERPKGSFSTLEIQRTEQGDSAMYLCASSPGQSYEQYFGPGTRLTVT.